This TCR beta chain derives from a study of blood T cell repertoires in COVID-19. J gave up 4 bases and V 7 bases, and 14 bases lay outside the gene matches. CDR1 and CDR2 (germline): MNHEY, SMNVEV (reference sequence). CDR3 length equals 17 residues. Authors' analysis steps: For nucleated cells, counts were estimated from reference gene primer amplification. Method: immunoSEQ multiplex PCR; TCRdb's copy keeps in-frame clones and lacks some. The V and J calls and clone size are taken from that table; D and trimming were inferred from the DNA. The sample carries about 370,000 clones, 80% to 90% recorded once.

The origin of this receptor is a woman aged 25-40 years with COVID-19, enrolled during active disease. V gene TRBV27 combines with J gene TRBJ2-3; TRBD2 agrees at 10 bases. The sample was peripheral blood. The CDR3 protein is CASTSIAGGSGADTQYF. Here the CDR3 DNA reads TGTGCCAGCACCTCAATAGCGGGAGGTAGTGGGGCAGATACGCAGTATTTT.